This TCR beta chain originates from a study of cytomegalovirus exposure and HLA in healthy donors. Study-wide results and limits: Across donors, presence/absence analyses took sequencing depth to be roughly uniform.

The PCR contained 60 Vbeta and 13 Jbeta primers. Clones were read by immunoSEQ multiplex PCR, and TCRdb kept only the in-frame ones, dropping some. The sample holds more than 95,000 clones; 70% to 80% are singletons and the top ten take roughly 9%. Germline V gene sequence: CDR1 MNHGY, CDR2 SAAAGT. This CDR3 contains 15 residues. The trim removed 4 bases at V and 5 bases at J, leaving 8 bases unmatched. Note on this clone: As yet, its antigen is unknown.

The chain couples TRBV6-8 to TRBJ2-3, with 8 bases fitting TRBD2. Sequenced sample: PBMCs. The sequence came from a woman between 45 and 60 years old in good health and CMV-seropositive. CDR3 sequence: CASSSLAGCIDTQYF. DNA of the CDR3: TGTGCCAGCAGTTCGTTAGCGGGATGCATAGATACGCAGTATTTT.